This T cell receptor beta chain was identified during a study of control samples from healthy donors and cancer patients. Germline V gives CDR1 GTSNPN, CDR2 SVGIG (reference sequence). The CDR3 length is 13 residues. V was shortened by 3 bases and J by 6 bases, with 12 bases between the two germline ends. Repertoires were generated with immunoSEQ multiplex PCR, while TCRdb's copy carries only in-frame clones and drops some. The data contain 35,000 to 50,000 clones, around 78% of them seen just once; the ten biggest clones take up over 45%. This receptor was obtained from a man aged 55 to 70 in good health. Material: blood. The chain combines TRBV30 with TRBJ2-1; the D is unclear. The CDR3 region is CAWRRPPGNEQFF. The CDR3, as DNA: TGTGCCTGGAGGCGGCCCCCTGGCAATGAGCAGTTCTTC.